This T cell receptor (beta chain) came from a study of T cells in Graves' hyperthyroidism and ophthalmopathy. Study-wide results and limits: A 13 V-J model separated ophthalmopathy from stable hyperthyroidism.

Diagnostic assessment was based on clinical symptoms, serum thyroxine and TRAb, thyroid ultrasound and orbital computed tomography. RNA transcripts were the template for amplifying TCR beta CDR3 regions. HTBI primers drove first-round RT-PCR of the TCR CDR3. TCRdb redid the calling of the multiplex PCR reads with MiXCR, one entry per CDR3 protein. The sample has fewer than 650,000 distinct CDR3 sequences, roughly 15% seen once. V was cut by 4 bases and J by 6 bases, with 9 bases left in between. There are 13 residues in the CDR3. This clonotype appeared many times. Its specificity is not known. The source is a woman in her thirties or forties with Graves' ophthalmopathy. The material sequenced was blood. The rearrangement joins TRBV12-3 or TRBV12-4 to TRBJ2-2; D not resolved. CDR3 bases: TGTGCCAGCAGTTGGCGGAGCGCCGGGGAGCTGTTTTTT. Translating gives CASSWRSAGELFF.